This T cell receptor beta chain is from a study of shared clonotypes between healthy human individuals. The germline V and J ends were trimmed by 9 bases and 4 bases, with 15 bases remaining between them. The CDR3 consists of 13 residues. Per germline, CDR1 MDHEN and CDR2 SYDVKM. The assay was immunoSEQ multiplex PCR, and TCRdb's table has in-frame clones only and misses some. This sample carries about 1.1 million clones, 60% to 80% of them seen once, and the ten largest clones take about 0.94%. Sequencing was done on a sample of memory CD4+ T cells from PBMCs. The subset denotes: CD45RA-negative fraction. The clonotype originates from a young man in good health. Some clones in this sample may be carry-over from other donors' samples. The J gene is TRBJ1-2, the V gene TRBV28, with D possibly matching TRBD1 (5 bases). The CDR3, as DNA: TGTGCCAGTCTTAGGGACGGTTCCTATGGCTACACCTTC. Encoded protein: CASLRDGSYGYTF.